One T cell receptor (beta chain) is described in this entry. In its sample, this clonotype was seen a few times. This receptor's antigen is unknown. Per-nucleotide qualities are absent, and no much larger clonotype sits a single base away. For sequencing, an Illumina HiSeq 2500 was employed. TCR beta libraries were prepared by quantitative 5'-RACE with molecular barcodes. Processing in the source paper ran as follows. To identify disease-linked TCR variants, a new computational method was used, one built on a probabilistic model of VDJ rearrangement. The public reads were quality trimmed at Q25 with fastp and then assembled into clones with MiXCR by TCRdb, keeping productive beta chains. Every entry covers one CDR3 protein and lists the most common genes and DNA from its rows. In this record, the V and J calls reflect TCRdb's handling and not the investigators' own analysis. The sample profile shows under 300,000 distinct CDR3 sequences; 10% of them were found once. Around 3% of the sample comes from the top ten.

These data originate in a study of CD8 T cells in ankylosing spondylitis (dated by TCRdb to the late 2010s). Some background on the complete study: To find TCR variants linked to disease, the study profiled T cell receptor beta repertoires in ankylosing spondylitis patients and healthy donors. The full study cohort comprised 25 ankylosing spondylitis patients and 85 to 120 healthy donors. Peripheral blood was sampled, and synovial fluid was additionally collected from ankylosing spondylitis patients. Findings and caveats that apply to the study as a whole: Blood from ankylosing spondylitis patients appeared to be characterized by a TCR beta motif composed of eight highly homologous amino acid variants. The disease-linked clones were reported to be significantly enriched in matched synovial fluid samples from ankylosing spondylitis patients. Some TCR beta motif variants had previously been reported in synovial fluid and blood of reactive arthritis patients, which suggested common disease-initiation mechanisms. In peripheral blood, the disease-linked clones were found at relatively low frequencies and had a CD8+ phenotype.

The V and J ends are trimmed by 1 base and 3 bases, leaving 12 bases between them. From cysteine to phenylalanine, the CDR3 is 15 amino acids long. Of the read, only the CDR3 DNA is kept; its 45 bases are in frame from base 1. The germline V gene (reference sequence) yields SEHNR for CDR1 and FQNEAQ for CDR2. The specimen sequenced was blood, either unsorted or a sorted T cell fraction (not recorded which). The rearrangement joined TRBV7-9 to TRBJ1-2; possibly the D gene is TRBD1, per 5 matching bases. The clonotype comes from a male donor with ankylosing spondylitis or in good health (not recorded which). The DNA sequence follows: TGTGCCAGCAGCTTAGGGGACGGAGGATACTATGGCTACACCTTC. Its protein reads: CASSLGDGGYYGYTF.